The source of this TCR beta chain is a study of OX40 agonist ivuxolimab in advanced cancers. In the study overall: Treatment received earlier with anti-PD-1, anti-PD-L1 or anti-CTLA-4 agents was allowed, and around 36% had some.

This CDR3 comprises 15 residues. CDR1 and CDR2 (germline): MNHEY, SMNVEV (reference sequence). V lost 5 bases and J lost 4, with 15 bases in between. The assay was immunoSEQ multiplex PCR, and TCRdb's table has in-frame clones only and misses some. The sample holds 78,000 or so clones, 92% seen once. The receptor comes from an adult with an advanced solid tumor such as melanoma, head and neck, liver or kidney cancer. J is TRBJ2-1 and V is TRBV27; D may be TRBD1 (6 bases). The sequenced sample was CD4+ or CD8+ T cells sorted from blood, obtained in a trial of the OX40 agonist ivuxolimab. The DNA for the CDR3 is TGTGCCAGCAGTCCATACAGGGACGGGTACAATGAGCAGTTCTTC. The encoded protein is CASSPYRDGYNEQFF.